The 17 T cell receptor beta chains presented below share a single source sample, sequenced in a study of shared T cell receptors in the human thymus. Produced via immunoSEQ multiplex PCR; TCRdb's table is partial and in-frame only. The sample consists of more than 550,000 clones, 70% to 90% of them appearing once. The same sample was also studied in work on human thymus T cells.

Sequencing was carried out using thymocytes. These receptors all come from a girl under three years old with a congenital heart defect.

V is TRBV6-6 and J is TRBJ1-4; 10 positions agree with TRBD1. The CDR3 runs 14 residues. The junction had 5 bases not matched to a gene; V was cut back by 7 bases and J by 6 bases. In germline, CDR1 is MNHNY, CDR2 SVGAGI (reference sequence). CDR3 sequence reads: CASKDDRGHEKLFF. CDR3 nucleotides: TGTGCCAGCAAGGATGACAGGGGGCATGAAAAACTGTTTTTT.

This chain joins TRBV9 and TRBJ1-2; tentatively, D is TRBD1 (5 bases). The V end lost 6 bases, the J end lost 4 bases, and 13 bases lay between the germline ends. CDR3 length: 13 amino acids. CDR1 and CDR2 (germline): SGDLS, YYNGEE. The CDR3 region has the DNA TGTGCCAGCACCAGGGCCTCTTCCTATGGCTACACCTTC. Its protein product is CASTRASSYGYTF.

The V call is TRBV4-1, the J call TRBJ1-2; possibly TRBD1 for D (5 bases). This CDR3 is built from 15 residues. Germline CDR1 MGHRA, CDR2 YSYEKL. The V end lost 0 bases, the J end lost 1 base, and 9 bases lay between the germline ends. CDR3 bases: TGCGCCAGCAGCCAAGATGCGGGGGGTAACTATGGCTACACCTTC. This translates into CASSQDAGGNYGYTF.

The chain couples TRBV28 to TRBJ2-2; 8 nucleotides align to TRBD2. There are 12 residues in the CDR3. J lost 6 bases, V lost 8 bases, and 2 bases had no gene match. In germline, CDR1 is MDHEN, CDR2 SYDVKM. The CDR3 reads CASRGGAGELFF. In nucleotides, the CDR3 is TGTGCCAGCCGGGGGGGGGCCGGGGAGCTGTTTTTT.

The CDR3 nucleotides are TGTGCCAGCAGCTTGCTGCGCCCAGGGTGGGAGACCCAGTACTTC. It yields the protein CASSLLRPGWETQYF. V is TRBV5-4 and J is TRBJ2-5; tentative D call: TRBD1 (5 bases). This CDR3 has 15 residues. The germline V gene encodes CDR1 SGHNT and CDR2 YYREEE (reference sequence). The V gene lost 1 base and the J gene lost 5 bases, with 15 bases spanning the gap. The full variable domain, with the rest looked up from reference TRBV5-4 and TRBJ2-5, is ETGVTQSPTHLIKTRGQQVTLRCSSQSGHNTVSWYQQALGQGPQFIFQYYREEENGRGNFPPRFSGLQFPNYSSELNVNALELDDSALYLCASSLLRPGWETQYFGPGTRLLVL.

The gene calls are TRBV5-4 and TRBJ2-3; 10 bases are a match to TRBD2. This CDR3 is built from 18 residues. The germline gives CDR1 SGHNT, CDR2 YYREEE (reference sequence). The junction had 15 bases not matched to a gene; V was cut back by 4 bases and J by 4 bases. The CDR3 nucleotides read TGTGCCAGCAGCCGTTTCCTAGCGGGGGCCCCTTTGTCAGATACGCAGTATTTT. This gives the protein CASSRFLAGAPLSDTQYF.

This CDR3 reads CASSVRDMSSGNTIYF. For the CDR3, the DNA is TGTGCCAGCAGTGTTAGGGACATGAGCTCTGGAAACACCATATATTTT. The V call is TRBV6-1, the J call TRBJ1-3; D may be TRBD1 (6 bases). Trimming left V 4 bases short and J 0 bases short, with 13 bases between. Germline CDR1 and CDR2: MNHNS and SASEGT. CDR3 length: 16 amino acids.

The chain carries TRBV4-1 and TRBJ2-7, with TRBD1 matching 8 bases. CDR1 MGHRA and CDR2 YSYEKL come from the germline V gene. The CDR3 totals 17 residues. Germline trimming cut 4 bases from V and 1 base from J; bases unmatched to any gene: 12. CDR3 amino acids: CASSRREPGQVSYEQYF. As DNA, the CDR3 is TGCGCCAGCAGCCGCCGGGAACCGGGACAGGTATCCTACGAGCAGTACTTC.

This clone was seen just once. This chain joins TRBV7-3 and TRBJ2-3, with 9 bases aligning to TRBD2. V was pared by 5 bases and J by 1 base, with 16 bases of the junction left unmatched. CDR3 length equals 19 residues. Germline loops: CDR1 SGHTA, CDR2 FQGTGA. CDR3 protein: CASSPLGRGGMGGTDTQYF. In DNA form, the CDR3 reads TGTGCCAGCAGCCCCCTCGGGCGGGGGGGCATGGGGGGCACAGATACGCAGTATTTT.

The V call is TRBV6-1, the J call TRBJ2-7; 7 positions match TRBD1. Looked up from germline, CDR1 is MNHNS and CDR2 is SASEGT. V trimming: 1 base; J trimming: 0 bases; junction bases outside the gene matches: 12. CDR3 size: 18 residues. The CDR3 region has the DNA TGTGCCAGCAGTGAAGATGGGACAGCTTGGATCCTCTCCTACGAGCAGTACTTC. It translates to CASSEDGTAWILSYEQYF.

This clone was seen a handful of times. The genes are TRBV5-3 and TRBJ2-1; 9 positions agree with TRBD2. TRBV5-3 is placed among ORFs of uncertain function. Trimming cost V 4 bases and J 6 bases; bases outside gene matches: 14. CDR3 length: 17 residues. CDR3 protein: CARSSTLARGGLNEQFF. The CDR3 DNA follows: TGTGCCAGAAGCAGTACTTTAGCGCGGGGGGGCCTCAATGAGCAGTTCTTC.

CDR3 residues: CAIMSLWEVSYTF. CDR3 bases: TGTGCCATCATGTCTTTGTGGGAGGTGAGCTACACCTTC. The chain combines TRBV10-3 with TRBJ1-2; D gene uncertain. In germline, CDR1 is ENHRY, CDR2 SYGVKD. CDR3 size: 13 residues. V lost 7 bases to trimming and J lost 9 bases, with 18 bases between them.

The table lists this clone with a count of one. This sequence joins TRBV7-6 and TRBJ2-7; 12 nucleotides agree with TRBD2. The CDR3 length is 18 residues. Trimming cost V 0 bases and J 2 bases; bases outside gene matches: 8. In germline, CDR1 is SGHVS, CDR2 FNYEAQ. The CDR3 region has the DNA TGTGCCAGCAGCTTAGCGGAGGCTAGCGGGGGGGTTACCTACGAGCAGTACTTC. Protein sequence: CASSLAEASGGVTYEQYF. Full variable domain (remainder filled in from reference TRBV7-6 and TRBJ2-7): GAGVSQSPRYKVTKRGQDVALRCDPISGHVSLYWYRQALGQGPEFLTYFNYEAQQDKSGLPNDRFSAERPEGSISTLTIQRTEQRDSAMYRCASSLAEASGGVTYEQYFGPGTRLTVT.

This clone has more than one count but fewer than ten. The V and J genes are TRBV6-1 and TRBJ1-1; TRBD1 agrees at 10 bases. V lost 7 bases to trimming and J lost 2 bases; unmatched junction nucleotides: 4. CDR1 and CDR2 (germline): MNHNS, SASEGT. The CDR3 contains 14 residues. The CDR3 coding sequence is TGTGCCAGCATGGGACAGGGGCAAAACACTGAAGCTTTCTTT. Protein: CASMGQGQNTEAFF.

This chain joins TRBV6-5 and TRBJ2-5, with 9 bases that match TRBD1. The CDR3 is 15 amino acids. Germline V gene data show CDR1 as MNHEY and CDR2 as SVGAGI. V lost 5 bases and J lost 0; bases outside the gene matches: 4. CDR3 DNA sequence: TGTGCCAGCAGTCCTCGGACAGGGGACCAAGAGACCCAGTACTTC. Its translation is CASSPRTGDQETQYF.

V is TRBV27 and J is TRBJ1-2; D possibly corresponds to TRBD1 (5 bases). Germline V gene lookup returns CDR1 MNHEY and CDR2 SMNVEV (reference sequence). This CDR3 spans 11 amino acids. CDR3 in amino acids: CVDGHFYGYTF. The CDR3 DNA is TGTGTCGATGGACACTTCTATGGCTACACCTTC.

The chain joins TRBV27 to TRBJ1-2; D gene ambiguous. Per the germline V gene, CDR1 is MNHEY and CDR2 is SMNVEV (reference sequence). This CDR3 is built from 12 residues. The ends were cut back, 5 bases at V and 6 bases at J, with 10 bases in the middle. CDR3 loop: CASSNLADGYTF. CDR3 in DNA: TGTGCCAGCAGTAATTTAGCCGATGGCTACACCTTC.